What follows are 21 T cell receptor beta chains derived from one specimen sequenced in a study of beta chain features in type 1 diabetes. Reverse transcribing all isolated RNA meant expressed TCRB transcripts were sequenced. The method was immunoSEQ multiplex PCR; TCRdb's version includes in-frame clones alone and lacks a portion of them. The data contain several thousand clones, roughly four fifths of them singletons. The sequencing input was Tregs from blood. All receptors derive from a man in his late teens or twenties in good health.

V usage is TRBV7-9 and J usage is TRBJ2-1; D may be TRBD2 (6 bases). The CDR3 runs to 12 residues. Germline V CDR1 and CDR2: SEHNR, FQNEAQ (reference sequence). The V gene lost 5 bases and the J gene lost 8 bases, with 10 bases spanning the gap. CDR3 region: CASSGSGDEQFF. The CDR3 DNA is TGTGCCAGCAGCGGGTCGGGGGATGAGCAGTTCTTC.

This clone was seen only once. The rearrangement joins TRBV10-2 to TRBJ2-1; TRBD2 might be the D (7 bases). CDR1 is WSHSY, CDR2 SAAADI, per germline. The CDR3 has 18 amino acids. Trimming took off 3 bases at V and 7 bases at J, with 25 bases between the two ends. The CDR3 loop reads CASSEGRAGEGGWNEQFF. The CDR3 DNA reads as TGCGCCAGCAGTGAAGGGAGGGCGGGGGAAGGGGGTTGGAATGAGCAGTTCTTC.

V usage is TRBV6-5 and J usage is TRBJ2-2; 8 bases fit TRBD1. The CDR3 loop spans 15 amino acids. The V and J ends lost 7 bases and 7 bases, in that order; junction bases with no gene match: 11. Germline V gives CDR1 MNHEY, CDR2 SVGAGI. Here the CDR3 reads CASTLGRGRVGELFF. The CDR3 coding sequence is TGTGCCAGCACCCTAGGCAGGGGGCGCGTCGGGGAGCTGTTTTTT.

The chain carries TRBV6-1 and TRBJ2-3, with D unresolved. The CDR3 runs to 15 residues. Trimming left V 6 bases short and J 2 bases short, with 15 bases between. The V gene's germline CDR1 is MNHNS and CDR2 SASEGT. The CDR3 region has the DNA TGTGCCAGCAGCCCTGGGCGTCCTCTCACAGATACGCAGTATTTT. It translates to CASSPGRPLTDTQYF.

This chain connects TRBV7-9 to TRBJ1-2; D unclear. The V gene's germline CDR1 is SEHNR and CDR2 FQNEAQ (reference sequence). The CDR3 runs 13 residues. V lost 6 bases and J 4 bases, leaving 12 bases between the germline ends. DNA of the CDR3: TGTGCCAGCAGAGGCCCGGGAGGCTATGGCTACACCTTC. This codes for CASRGPGGYGYTF.

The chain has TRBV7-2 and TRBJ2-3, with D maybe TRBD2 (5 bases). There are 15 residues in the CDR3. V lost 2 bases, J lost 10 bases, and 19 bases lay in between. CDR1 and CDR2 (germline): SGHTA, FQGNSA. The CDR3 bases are TGTGCCAGCAGCTTATTCTGGGCTGCACGGGGTGCGCAGTATTTT. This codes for CASSLFWAARGAQYF. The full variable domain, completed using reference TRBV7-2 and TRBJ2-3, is GAGVSQSPSNKVTEKGKDVELRCDPISGHTALYWYRQSLGQGLEFLIYFQGNSAPDKSGLPSDRFSAERTGGSVSTLTIQRTQQEDSAVYLCASSLFWAARGAQYFGPGTRLTVL.

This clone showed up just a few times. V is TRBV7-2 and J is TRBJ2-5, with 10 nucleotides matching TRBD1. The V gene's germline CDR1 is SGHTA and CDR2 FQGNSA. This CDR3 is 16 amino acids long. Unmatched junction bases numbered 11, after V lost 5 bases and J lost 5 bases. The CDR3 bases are TGTGCCAGCAGCCCTGGGACAGGGGCCTATTGGGAGACCCAGTACTTC. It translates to CASSPGTGAYWETQYF.

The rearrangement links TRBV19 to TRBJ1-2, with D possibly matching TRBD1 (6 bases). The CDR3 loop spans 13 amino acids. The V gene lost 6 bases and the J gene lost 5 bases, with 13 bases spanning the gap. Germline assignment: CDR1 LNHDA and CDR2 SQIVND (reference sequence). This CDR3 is CASSEQGLYGYTF. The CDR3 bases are TGTGCCAGTAGCGAACAGGGATTGTATGGCTACACCTTC.

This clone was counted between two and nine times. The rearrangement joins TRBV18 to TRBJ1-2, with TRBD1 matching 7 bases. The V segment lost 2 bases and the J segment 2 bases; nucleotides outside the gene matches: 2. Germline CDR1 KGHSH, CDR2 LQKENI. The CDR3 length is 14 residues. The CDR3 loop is CASSPDRVNYGYTF. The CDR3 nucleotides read TGTGCCAGCTCACCAGACAGGGTCAACTATGGCTACACCTTC.

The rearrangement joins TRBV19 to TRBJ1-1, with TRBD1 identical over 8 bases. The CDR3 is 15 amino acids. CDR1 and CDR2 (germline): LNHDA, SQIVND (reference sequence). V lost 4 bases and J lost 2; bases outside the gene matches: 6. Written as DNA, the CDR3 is TGTGCCAGTAGTACCCCAGACAGGGGAAACACTGAAGCTTTCTTT. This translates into CASSTPDRGNTEAFF.

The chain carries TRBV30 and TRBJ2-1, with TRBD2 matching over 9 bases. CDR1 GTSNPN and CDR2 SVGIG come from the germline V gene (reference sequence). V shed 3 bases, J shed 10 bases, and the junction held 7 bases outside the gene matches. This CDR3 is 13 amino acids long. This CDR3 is CAWSGTSLGEQFF. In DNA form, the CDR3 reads TGTGCCTGGAGCGGGACTAGCCTCGGGGAGCAGTTCTTC. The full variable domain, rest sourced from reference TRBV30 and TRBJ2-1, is SQTIHQWPATLVQPVGSPLSLECTVEGTSNPNLYWYRQAAGRGLQLLFYSVGIGQISSEVPQNLSASRPQDRQFILSSKKLLLSDSGFYLCAWSGTSLGEQFFGPGTRLTVL.

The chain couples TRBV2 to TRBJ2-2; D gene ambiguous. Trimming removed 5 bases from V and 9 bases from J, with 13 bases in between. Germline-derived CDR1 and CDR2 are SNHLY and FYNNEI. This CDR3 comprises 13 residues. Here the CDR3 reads CASSKQAGRELFF. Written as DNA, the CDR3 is TGTGCCAGCAGTAAGCAGGCCGGCCGGGAGCTGTTTTTT.

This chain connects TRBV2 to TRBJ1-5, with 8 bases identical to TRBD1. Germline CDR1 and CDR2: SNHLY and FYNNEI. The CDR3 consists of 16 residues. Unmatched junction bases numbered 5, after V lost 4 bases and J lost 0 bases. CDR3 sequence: CASSAGTGNSNQPQHF. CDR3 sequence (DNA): TGTGCCAGCAGTGCCGGGACAGGAAATAGCAATCAGCCCCAGCATTTT.

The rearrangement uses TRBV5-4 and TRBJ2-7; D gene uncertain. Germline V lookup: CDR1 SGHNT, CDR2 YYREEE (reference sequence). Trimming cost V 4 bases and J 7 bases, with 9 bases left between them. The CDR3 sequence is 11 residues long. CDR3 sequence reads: CASSNREEQYF. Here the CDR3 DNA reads TGTGCCAGCAGCAACAGAGAGGAGCAGTACTTC.

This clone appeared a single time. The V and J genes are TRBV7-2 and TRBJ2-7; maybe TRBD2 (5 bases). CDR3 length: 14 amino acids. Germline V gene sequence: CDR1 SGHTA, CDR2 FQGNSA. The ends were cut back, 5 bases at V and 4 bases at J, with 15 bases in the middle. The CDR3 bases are TGTGCCAGCAGCCGGGTCGGGGAGATGTACGAGCAGTACTTC. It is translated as CASSRVGEMYEQYF. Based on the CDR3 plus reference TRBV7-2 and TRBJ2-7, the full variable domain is GAGVSQSPSNKVTEKGKDVELRCDPISGHTALYWYRQSLGQGLEFLIYFQGNSAPDKSGLPSDRFSAERTGGSVSTLTIQRTQQEDSAVYLCASSRVGEMYEQYFGPGTRLTVT.

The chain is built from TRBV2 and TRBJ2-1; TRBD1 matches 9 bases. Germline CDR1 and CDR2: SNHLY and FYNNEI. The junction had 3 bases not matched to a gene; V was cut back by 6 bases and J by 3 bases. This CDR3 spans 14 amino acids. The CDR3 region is CASSRQGVYNEQFF. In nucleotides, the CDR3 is TGTGCCAGCAGCCGACAGGGGGTCTACAATGAGCAGTTCTTC. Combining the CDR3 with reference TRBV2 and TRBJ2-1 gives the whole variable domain EPEVTQTPSHQVTQMGQEVILRCVPISNHLYFYWYRQILGQKVEFLVSFYNNEISEKSEIFDDQFSVERPDGSNFTLKIRSTKLEDSAMYFCASSRQGVYNEQFFGPGTRLTVL.

CDR3 amino acids: CASSGRGGKNIQYF. The CDR3 DNA sequence: TGTGCCAGCAGCGGCAGGGGCGGCAAAAACATTCAGTACTTC. This chain connects TRBV7-9 to TRBJ2-4, with a possible D match to TRBD1 (6 bases). Trimming shortened V by 5 bases and J by 3 bases, and 11 bases separated the two germline ends. The CDR3 covers 14 residues. The germline gives CDR1 SEHNR, CDR2 FQNEAQ (reference sequence). The entire variable domain, with the rest obtained from reference TRBV7-9 and TRBJ2-4, is as follows: DTGVSQNPRHKITKRGQNVTFRCDPISEHNRLYWYRQTLGQGPEFLTYFQNEAQLEKSRLLSDRFSAERPKGSFSTLEIQRTEQGDSAMYLCASSGRGGKNIQYFGAGTRLSVL.

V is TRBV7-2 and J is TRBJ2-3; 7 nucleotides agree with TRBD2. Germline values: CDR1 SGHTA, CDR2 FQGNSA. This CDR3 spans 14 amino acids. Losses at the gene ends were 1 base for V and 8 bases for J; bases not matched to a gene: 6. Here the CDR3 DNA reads TGTGCCAGCAGCTTAGGGGGGGGGAGTGGTACGCAGTATTTT. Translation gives CASSLGGGSGTQYF.

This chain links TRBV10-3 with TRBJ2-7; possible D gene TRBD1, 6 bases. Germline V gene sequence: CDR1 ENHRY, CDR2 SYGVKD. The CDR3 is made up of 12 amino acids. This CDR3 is CAAGDRSYEQYF. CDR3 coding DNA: TGTGCGGCAGGGGACCGCTCCTACGAGCAGTACTTC.

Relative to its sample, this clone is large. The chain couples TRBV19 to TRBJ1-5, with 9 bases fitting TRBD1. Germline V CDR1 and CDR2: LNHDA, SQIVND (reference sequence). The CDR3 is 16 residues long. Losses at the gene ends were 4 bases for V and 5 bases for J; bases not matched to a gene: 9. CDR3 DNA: TGTGCCAGTAGTAGCCGCACAGGGGGCGGCCATCAGCCCCAGCATTTT. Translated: CASSSRTGGGHQPQHF. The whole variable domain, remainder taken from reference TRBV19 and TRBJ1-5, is DGGITQSPKYLFRKEGQNVTLSCEQNLNHDAMYWYRQDPGQGLRLIYYSQIVNDFQKGDIAEGYSVSREKKESFPLTVTSAQKNPTAFYLCASSSRTGGGHQPQHFGDGTRLSIL.

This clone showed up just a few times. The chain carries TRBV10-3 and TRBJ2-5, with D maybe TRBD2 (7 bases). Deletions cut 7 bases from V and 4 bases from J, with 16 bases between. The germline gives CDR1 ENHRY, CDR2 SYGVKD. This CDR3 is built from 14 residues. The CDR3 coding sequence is TGTGCCATCAAGAGGGGGGGCTTATCAGAGACCCAGTACTTC. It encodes CAIKRGGLSETQYF.